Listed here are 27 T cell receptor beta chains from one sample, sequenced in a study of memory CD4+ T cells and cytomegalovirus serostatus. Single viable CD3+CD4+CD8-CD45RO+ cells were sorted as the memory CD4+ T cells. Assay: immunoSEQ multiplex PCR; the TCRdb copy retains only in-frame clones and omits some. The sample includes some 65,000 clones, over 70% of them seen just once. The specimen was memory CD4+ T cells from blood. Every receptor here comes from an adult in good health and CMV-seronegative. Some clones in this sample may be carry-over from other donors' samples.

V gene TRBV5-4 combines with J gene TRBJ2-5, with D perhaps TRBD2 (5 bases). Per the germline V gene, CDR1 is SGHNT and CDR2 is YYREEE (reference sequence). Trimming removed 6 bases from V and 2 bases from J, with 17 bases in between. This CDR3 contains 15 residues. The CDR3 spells CASTRGSGVQETQYF. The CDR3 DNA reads TGTGCCAGCACGCGAGGCAGCGGCGTGCAAGAGACCCAGTACTTC. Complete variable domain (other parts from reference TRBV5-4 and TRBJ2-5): ETGVTQSPTHLIKTRGQQVTLRCSSQSGHNTVSWYQQALGQGPQFIFQYYREEENGRGNFPPRFSGLQFPNYSSELNVNALELDDSALYLCASTRGSGVQETQYFGPGTRLLVL.

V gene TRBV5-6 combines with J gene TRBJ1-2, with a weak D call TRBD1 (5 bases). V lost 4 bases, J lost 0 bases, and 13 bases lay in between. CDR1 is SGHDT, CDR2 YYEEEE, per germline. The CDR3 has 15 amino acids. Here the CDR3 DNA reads TGTGCCAGCAGCCAGGGCTTAGCGCCTAACTATGGCTACACCTTC. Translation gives CASSQGLAPNYGYTF.

CDR3 protein: CAISEQGGVYQPQHF. DNA of the CDR3: TGTGCCATCAGCGAACAGGGGGGGGTGTATCAGCCCCAGCATTTT. The genes are TRBV10-3 and TRBJ1-5; TRBD1 agrees at 8 bases. With V trimmed by 6 bases and J by 5 bases, 9 bases remained unmatched. The CDR3 consists of 15 residues. From germline, CDR1 is ENHRY and CDR2 SYGVKD.

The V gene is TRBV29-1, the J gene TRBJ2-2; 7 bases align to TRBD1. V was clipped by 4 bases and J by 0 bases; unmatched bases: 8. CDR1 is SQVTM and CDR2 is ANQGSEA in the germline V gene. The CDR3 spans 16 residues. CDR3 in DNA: TGCAGCGTTGTGGAGACAGGGAAGACGAACACCGGGGAGCTGTTTTTT. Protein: CSVVETGKTNTGELFF.

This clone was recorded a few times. The DNA of the CDR3 is TGTGCCAGCAGTTTATCGGGGACAGGCGGATTCTACGAGCAGTACTTC. Encoded protein: CASSLSGTGGFYEQYF. This chain uses TRBV27 with TRBJ2-7, with 8 positions matching TRBD1. This CDR3 has 16 residues. V shed 0 bases and J 3 bases; nucleotides not matched to a gene: 7. CDR1 and CDR2 from the germline V gene are MNHEY and SMNVEV (reference sequence).

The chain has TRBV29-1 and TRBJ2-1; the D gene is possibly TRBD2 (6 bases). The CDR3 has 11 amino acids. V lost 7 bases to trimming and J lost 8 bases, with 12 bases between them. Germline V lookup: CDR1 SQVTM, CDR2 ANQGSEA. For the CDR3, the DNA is TGCAGCGCCGAACGGGGGTATGAGCAGTTCTTC. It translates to CSAERGYEQFF.

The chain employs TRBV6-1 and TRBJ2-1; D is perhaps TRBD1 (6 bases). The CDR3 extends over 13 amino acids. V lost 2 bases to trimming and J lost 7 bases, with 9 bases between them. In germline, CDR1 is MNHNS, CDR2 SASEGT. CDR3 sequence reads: CASSEIGQNEQFF. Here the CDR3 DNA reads TGTGCCAGCAGTGAAATCGGACAGAATGAGCAGTTCTTC.

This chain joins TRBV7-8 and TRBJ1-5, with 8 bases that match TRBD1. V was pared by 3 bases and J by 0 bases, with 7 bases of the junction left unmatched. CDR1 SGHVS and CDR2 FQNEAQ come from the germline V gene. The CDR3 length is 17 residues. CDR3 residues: CASSFTGGWYSNQPQHF. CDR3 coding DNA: TGTGCCAGCAGCTTCACAGGGGGTTGGTATAGCAATCAGCCCCAGCATTTT.

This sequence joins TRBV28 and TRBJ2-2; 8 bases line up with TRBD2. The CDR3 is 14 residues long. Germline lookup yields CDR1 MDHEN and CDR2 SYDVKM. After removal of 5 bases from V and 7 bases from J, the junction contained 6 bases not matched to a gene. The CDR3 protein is CASSAPREGGELFF. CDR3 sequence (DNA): TGTGCCAGCAGTGCCCCACGGGAGGGCGGGGAGCTGTTTTTT.

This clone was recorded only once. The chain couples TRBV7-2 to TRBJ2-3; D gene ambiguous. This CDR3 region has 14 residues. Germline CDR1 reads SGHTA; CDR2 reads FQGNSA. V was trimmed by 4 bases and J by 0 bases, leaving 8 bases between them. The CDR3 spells CASSSGFSTDTQYF. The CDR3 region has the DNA TGTGCCAGCAGCTCCGGTTTTAGCACAGATACGCAGTATTTT.

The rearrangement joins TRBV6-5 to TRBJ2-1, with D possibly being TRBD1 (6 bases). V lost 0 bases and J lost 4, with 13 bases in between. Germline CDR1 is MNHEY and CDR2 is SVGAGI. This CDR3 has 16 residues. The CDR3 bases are TGTGCCAGCAGTTACTCGGGGGCAGACCTTTACAATGAGCAGTTCTTC. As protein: CASSYSGADLYNEQFF.

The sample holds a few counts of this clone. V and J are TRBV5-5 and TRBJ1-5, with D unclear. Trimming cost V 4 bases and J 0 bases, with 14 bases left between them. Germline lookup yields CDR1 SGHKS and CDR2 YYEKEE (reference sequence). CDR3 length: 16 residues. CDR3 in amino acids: CASSRGPGYSNQPQHF. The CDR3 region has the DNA TGTGCCAGCAGCCGCGGTCCAGGCTATAGCAATCAGCCCCAGCATTTT.

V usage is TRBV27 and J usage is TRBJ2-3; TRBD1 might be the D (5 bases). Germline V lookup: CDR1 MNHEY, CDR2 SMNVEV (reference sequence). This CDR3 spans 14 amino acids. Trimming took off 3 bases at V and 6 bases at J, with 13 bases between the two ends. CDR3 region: CASSFATAKDTQYF. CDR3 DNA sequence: TGTGCCAGCAGTTTCGCGACAGCCAAGGATACGCAGTATTTT.

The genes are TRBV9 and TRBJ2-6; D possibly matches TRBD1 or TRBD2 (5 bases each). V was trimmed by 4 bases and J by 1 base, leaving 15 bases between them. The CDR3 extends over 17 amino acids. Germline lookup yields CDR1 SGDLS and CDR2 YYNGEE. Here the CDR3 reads CASSPRGILSGANVLTF. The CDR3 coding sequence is TGTGCCAGCAGCCCCCGGGGCATCCTTTCTGGGGCCAACGTCCTGACTTTC.

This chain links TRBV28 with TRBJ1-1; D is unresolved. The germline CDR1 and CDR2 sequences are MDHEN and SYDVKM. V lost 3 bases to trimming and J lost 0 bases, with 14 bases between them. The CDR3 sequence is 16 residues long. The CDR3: CASSLVEAYMNTEAFF. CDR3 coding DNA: TGTGCCAGCAGTTTGGTAGAGGCATACATGAACACTGAAGCTTTCTTT. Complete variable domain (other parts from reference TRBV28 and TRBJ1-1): DVKVTQSSRYLVKRTGEKVFLECVQDMDHENMFWYRQDPGLGLRLIYFSYDVKMKEKGDIPEGYSVSREKKERFSLILESASTNQTSMYLCASSLVEAYMNTEAFFGQGTRLTVV.

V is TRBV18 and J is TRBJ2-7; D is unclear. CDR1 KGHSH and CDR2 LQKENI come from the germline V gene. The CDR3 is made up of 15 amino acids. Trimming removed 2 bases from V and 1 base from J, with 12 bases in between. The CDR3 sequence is CASSPVGPPSYEQYF. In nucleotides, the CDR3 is TGTGCCAGCTCACCAGTTGGACCCCCTTCCTACGAGCAGTACTTC.

CDR3 sequence: CASSTTGVQYEAFF. The DNA of the CDR3 is TGTGCCAGCAGCACGACAGGGGTGCAGTATGAAGCTTTCTTT. This chain connects TRBV7-2 to TRBJ1-1, with 8 bases fitting TRBD1. The V and J ends lost 5 bases and 7 bases, in that order; junction bases with no gene match: 9. The length of the CDR3 is 14 residues. In germline, CDR1 is SGHTA, CDR2 FQGNSA.

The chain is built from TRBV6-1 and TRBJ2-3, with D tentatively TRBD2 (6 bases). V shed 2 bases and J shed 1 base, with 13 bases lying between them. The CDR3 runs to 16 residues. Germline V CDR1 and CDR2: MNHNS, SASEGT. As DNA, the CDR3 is TGTGCCAGCAGTGAACTGTGGCGGGATGGCACAGATACGCAGTATTTT. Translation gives CASSELWRDGTDTQYF.

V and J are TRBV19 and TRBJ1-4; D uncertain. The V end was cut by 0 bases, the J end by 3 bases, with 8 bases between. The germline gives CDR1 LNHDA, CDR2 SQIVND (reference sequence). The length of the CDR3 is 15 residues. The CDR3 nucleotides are TGTGCCAGTAGTATAGACGGCAGGCCTAATGAAAAACTGTTTTTT. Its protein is CASSIDGRPNEKLFF.

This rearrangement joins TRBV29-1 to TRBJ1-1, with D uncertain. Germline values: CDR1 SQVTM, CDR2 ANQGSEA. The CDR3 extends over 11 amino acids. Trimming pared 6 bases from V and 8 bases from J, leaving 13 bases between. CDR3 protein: CSVVRGGEAFF. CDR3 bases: TGCAGCGTAGTTCGGGGTGGAGAAGCTTTCTTT.

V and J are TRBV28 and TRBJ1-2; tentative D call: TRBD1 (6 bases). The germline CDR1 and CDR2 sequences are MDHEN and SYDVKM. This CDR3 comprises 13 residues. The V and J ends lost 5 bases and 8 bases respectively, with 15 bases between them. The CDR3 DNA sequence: TGTGCCAGCAGTCCTGCGGGGGCCAAAGGCTACACCTTC. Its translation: CASSPAGAKGYTF.

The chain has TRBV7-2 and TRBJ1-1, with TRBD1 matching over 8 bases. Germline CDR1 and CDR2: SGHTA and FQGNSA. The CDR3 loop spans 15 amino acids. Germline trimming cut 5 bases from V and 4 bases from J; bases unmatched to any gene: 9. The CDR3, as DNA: TGTGCCAGCAGCCTCCGACAGGGGCGGATCACTGAAGCTTTCTTT. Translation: CASSLRQGRITEAFF.

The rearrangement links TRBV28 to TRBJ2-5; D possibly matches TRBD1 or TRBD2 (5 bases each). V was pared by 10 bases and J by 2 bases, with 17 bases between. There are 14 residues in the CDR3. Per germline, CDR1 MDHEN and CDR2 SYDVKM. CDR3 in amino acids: CAIGDGLGQETQYF. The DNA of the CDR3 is TGTGCCATCGGGGACGGCCTTGGTCAAGAGACCCAGTACTTC.

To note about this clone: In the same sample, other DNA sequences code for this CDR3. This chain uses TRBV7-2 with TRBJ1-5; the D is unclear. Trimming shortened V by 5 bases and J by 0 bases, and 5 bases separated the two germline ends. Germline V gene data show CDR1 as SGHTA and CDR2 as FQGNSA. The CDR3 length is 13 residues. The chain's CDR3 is CASSPNSNQPQHF. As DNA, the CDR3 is TGTGCCAGCAGCCCAAATAGCAATCAGCCCCAGCATTTT.

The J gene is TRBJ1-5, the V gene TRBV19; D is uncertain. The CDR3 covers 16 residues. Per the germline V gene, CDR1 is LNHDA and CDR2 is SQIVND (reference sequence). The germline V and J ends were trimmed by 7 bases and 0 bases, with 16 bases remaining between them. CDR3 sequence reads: CASTPQVFYSNQPQHF. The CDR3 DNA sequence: TGTGCCAGTACCCCGCAGGTTTTCTATAGCAATCAGCCCCAGCATTTT.

The DNA for the CDR3 is TGTGCCAGCAGCCTCGGGACTAGCGGGAGCACAGATACGCAGTATTTT. It encodes CASSLGTSGSTDTQYF. The chain employs TRBV7-6 and TRBJ2-3; 12 bases fit TRBD2. This CDR3 region has 16 residues. Germline CDR1 is SGHVS and CDR2 is FNYEAQ. J was trimmed by 0 bases and V by 5 bases; bases with no gene match: 3.

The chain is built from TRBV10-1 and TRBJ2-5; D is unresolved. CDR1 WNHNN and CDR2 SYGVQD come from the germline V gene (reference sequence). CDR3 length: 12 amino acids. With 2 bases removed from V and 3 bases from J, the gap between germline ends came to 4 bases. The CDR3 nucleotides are TGCGCCAGCAGTGAGGGAAAAGAGACCCAGTACTTC. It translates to CASSEGKETQYF.